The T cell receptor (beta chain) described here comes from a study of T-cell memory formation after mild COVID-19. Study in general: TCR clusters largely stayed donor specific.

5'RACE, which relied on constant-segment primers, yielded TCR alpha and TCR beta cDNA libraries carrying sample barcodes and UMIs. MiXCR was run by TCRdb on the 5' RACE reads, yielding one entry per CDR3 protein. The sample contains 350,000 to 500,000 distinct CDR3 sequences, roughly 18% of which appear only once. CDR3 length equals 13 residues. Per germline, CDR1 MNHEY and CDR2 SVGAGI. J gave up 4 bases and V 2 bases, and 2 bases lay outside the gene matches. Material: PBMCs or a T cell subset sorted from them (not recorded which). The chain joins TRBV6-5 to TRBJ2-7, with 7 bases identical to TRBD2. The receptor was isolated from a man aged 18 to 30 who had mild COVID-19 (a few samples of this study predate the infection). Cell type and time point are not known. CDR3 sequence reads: CASSYPGGYEQYF. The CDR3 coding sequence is TGTGCCAGCAGTTACCCGGGGGGTTACGAGCAGTACTTC.